Following are 21 T cell receptor beta chains from one sample sequenced in a study of EBV T-cell therapy then PD-1 blockade in nasopharyngeal carcinoma. Generated by immunoSEQ multiplex PCR, the TCRdb table keeps only in-frame clones and is missing some. The data contain 15,000 to 20,000 clones, approximately 88% of them singletons. No antigen has been assigned to these receptors. Treatment noted: AdE1-LMPpoly-expanded autologous EBV-specific T-cell therapy followed by anti-PD-1 nivolumab. Material: CD8+ T cells from blood, obtained at day 0 from a patient whose treatment included autologous EBV-specific T cells and nivolumab. The origin of the receptors is a man aged 40-55 years with nasopharyngeal carcinoma.

J is TRBJ1-5 and V is TRBV7-6; 7 nucleotides line up with TRBD1. The CDR3 is made up of 16 amino acids. The germline CDR1 and CDR2 sequences are SGHVS and FNYEAQ. V shed 5 bases and J 3 bases; nucleotides not matched to a gene: 10. The CDR3 DNA reads as TGTGCCAGCAGCCCCGGACAGGCCCTCTCCAATCAGCCCCAGCATTTT. It codes for CASSPGQALSNQPQHF. Using reference TRBV7-6 and TRBJ1-5 for the parts outside the CDR3, the full variable domain is GAGVSQSPRYKVTKRGQDVALRCDPISGHVSLYWYRQALGQGPEFLTYFNYEAQQDKSGLPNDRFSAERPEGSISTLTIQRTEQRDSAMYRCASSPGQALSNQPQHFGDGTRLSIL.

The chain joins TRBV9 to TRBJ1-3; D gene uncertain. Germline loops: CDR1 SGDLS, CDR2 YYNGEE. Between the trimmed V and J ends, which lost 6 bases and 2 bases, there was a span of 12 bases. The CDR3 loop spans 14 amino acids. CDR3 loop: CASTRRQAGNTIYF. DNA for the CDR3: TGTGCCAGCACCCGTCGGCAGGCTGGAAACACCATATATTTT.

The V and J genes are TRBV29-1 and TRBJ1-2; TRBD1 agrees at 9 bases. This CDR3 comprises 14 residues. J gave up 2 bases and V 8 bases, and 9 bases lay outside the gene matches. Germline CDR1 reads SQVTM; CDR2 reads ANQGSEA. In DNA form, the CDR3 reads TGCAGCATCCGGGACAGGGACATAAACTATGGCTACACCTTC. It yields the protein CSIRDRDINYGYTF.

The chain has TRBV7-9 and TRBJ2-1, with D perhaps given as TRBD1 or TRBD2 (5 bases each). Germline V gene data show CDR1 as SEHNR and CDR2 as FQNEAQ (reference sequence). The CDR3 has 14 residues. Trimming took 8 bases from V and 1 from J, leaving 12 bases between them. CDR3 amino acids: CASSLEGSYNEQFF. CDR3 nucleotides: TGTGCCAGCTCCCTAGAGGGGTCCTACAATGAGCAGTTCTTC.

This chain connects TRBV7-2 to TRBJ1-2; tentative D call: TRBD1 (6 bases). Germline assignment: CDR1 SGHTA and CDR2 FQGNSA. Trimming stripped 4 bases from V and 5 bases from J, with 17 bases between. This CDR3 is built from 15 residues. The DNA of the CDR3 is TGTGCCAGCAGCTCGGGGGCCAGGGGAGATTATGGCTACACCTTC. Translating it yields CASSSGARGDYGYTF.

This clone has a handful of counts. The V and J genes are TRBV6-2 or TRBV6-3 and TRBJ2-7; TRBD1 matches at 7 bases. This CDR3 is 15 amino acids long. Trimming removed 2 bases from V and 6 bases from J; junction bases left unmatched: 10. Germline loops: CDR1 MNHEY, CDR2 SVGEGT. CDR3 nucleotide sequence: TGTGCCAGCAGTTACACTGCTGAGGGGGCGGCCGAGCAGTACTTC. Amino acid sequence: CASSYTAEGAAEQYF.

V is TRBV4-3 and J is TRBJ1-6; D possibly corresponds to TRBD1 (6 bases). V lost 1 base, J lost 9 bases, and 13 bases lay in between. CDR3 length equals 15 residues. CDR1 is LGHNA and CDR2 is YSLEER in the germline V gene. Here the CDR3 DNA reads TGCGCCAGCAGCCAAGCCACGACAGGTGGTTCACCCCTCCACTTT. Translated: CASSQATTGGSPLHF.

This clone was detected only a few times. V is TRBV4-3 and J is TRBJ2-7; maybe TRBD2 (6 bases). The ends were cut back, 2 bases at V and 3 bases at J, with 11 bases in the middle. Germline CDR1 is LGHNA and CDR2 is YSLEER. The CDR3 has 14 residues. The CDR3 coding sequence is TGCGCCAGCAGCCAACTGGGGGGAGACTACGAGCAGTACTTC. Translation: CASSQLGGDYEQYF.

In its sample, this clone was seen a few times. The chain uses TRBV27 and TRBJ1-5; 8 nucleotides agree with TRBD1. After removal of 3 bases from V and 7 bases from J, the junction contained 2 bases not matched to a gene. The CDR3 covers 13 residues. Germline loops: CDR1 MNHEY, CDR2 SMNVEV (reference sequence). The CDR3 reads CASSFGQGQPQHF. The DNA of the CDR3 is TGTGCCAGCAGTTTCGGACAGGGACAGCCCCAGCATTTT.

The count of this clone is one. This rearrangement joins TRBV6-2 or TRBV6-3 to TRBJ1-1; D might be TRBD1 (5 bases). The germline gives CDR1 MNHEY, CDR2 SVGEGT. The CDR3 runs to 13 residues. V lost 0 bases and J lost 4, with 6 bases in between. CDR3 loop: CASSYSGPTEAFF. CDR3 DNA sequence: TGTGCCAGCAGTTACTCGGGGCCCACTGAAGCTTTCTTT.

The rearrangement joins TRBV27 to TRBJ1-1; 11 bases fit TRBD1. Trimming at V came to 3 bases and at J to 8 bases, leaving 14 bases not matched to a gene. The CDR3 is 17 amino acids. Germline CDR1 and CDR2: MNHEY and SMNVEV (reference sequence). CDR3 region: CASSFAGTGGVETEAFF. In DNA, the CDR3 is TGTGCCAGCAGTTTTGCCGGGACAGGGGGGGTTGAGACCGAAGCTTTCTTT.

The chain has TRBV7-9 and TRBJ1-4; 8 positions agree with TRBD1. The CDR3 is 16 amino acids. The J segment lost 2 bases and the V segment lost 10 bases, leaving 12 bases of the junction unmatched. Germline CDR1 and CDR2: SEHNR and FQNEAQ (reference sequence). CDR3 protein: CATLRTGSKTNEKLFF. CDR3 nucleotide sequence: TGTGCCACCTTGCGGACAGGGTCTAAGACTAATGAAAAACTGTTTTTT.

This sequence joins TRBV9 and TRBJ2-2; D is undetermined. Germline CDR1 and CDR2: SGDLS and YYNGEE. The CDR3 is 13 residues long. V dropped 4 bases and J dropped 1 base, with 5 bases sitting between them. In nucleotides, the CDR3 is TGTGCCAGCAGCAGTGGGAACACCGGGGAGCTGTTTTTT. It is translated as CASSSGNTGELFF.

This chain links TRBV7-8 with TRBJ2-5; D not resolved. The CDR3 consists of 12 residues. Trimming left V 7 bases short and J 5 bases short, with 11 bases between. Germline assignment: CDR1 SGHVS and CDR2 FQNEAQ. The chain's CDR3 is CASTTPRETQYF. The CDR3 DNA sequence: TGTGCCAGCACCACTCCTCGGGAGACCCAGTACTTC.

The chain combines TRBV5-1 with TRBJ2-2; D possibly corresponds to TRBD1 (7 bases). V was cut by 3 bases and J by 1 base, with 13 bases left in between. The germline gives CDR1 SGHRS, CDR2 YFSETQ. The CDR3 is made up of 16 amino acids. In DNA form, the CDR3 reads TGCGCCAGCAGCTGGAGGGACAGCCTGAACACCGGGGAGCTGTTTTTT. Its protein product is CASSWRDSLNTGELFF.

This clone was counted between two and nine times. This chain uses TRBV29-1 with TRBJ1-4, with TRBD1 as a possible D gene (6 bases). The CDR3 has 13 amino acids. V lost 6 bases and J lost 8, with 16 bases in between. The germline V gene encodes CDR1 SQVTM and CDR2 ANQGSEA. CDR3 loop: CSVHTGSGEKLFF. CDR3 DNA sequence: TGCAGCGTGCACACAGGGAGCGGGGAAAAACTGTTTTTT. Supplemented by reference TRBV29-1 and TRBJ1-4, the full variable domain reads SAVISQKPSRDICQRGTSLTIQCQVDSQVTMMFWYRQQPGQSLTLIATANQGSEATYESGFVIDKFPISRPNLTFSTLTVSNMSPEDSSIYLCSVHTGSGEKLFFGSGTQLSVL.

This clone was detected only a few times. The rearrangement uses TRBV6-5 and TRBJ2-3, with 11 bases fitting TRBD2. The CDR3 is 15 amino acids. The V gene's germline CDR1 is MNHEY and CDR2 SVGAGI. J gave up 6 bases and V 10 bases, and 12 bases lay outside the gene matches. CDR3 DNA: TGTGCCACCCAAGCTAATAGCGGGGGGGGTGATACGCAGTATTTT. Translation gives CATQANSGGGDTQYF.

This rearrangement joins TRBV6-5 to TRBJ2-1, with unresolved D. This CDR3 contains 13 residues. V was shortened by 6 bases and J by 5 bases, with 11 bases between the two germline ends. Per the germline V gene, CDR1 is MNHEY and CDR2 is SVGAGI. The CDR3 DNA sequence: TGTGCCAGCAGCTCCCAGGAAAACAATGAGCAGTTCTTC. Translating gives CASSSQENNEQFF.

This chain links TRBV12-3 or TRBV12-4 with TRBJ1-2; no clear D. This CDR3 spans 12 amino acids. Trimming removed 4 bases at V and 5 bases at J, with 8 bases between. The CDR3 DNA reads as TGTGCCAGCAGTTGGACGGCTTATGGCTACACCTTC. This encodes CASSWTAYGYTF.

The J gene is TRBJ2-7, the V gene TRBV4-1; 7 positions match TRBD2. This CDR3 comprises 15 residues. V gave up 2 bases and J gave up 4 bases; unmatched junction bases: 8. Germline loops: CDR1 MGHRA, CDR2 YSYEKL. The CDR3 protein is CASSQILDSGYEQYF. The CDR3 DNA reads TGCGCCAGCAGCCAAATCTTGGATAGCGGGTACGAGCAGTACTTC.

The chain recombines TRBV4-3 with TRBJ2-6; TRBD2 agrees at 8 bases. V was clipped by 0 bases and J by 4 bases; unmatched bases: 2. CDR3 length equals 16 residues. Germline V gene sequence: CDR1 LGHNA, CDR2 YSLEER. In DNA, the CDR3 is TGCGCCAGCAGCCAAGATAGCGGGACCGGGGCCAACGTCCTGACTTTC. This translates into CASSQDSGTGANVLTF.